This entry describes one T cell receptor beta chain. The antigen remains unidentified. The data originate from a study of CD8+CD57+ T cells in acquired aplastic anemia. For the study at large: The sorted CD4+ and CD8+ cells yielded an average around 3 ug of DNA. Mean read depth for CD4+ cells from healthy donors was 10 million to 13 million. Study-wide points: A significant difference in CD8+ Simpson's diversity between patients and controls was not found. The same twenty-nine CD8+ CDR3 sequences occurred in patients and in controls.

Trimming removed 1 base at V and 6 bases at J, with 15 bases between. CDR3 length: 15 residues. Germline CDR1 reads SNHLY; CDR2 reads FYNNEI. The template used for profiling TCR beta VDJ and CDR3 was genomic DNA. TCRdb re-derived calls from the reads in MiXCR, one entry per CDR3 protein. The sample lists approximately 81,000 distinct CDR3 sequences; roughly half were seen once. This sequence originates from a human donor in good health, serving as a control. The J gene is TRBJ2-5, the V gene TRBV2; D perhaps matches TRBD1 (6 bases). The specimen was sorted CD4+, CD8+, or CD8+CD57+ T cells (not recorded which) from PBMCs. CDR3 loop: CASSEGANRGKTQYF. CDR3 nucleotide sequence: TGTGCCAGCAGTGAAGGTGCTAATAGGGGGAAGACCCAGTACTTC.